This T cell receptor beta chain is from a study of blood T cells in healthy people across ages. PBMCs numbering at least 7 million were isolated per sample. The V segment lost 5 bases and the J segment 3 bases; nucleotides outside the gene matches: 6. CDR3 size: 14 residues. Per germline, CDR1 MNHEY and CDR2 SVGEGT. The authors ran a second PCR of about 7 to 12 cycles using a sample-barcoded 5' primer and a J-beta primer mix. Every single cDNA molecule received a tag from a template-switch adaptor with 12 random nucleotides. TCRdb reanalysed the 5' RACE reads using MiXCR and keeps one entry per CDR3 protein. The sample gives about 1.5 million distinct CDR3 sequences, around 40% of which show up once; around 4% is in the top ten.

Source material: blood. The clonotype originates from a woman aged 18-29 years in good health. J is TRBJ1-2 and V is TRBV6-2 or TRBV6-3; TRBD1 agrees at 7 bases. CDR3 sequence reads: CASSIDRADYGYTF. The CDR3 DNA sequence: TGTGCCAGCAGTATCGACAGGGCGGACTATGGCTACACCTTC.